This T cell receptor beta chain was retrieved from a study of blood T cell repertoires in COVID-19. Study-level information: The United States, Italy and Spain supplied acute and convalescent COVID-19 samples. PBMCs, B-cell-depleted T cells, or T cells provided the cDNA or gDNA that made up the material.

In the original analysis: Nucleated cell counts were estimated from reference gene primer amplification. Libraries were prepared by immunoSEQ multiplex PCR; TCRdb keeps only in-frame clonotypes and omits some of them. V and J calls and clone size come straight from that table; D and trimming were deduced from the DNA. Of over 110,000 clones listed, 65% to 90% are singletons. Germline CDR1 reads SGHTA; CDR2 reads FQGTGA. The CDR3 runs 16 residues. V shed 5 bases, J shed 7 bases, and the junction held 11 bases outside the gene matches. The V and J genes are TRBV7-3 and TRBJ2-2, with 9 bases identical to TRBD1. What was sequenced was peripheral blood. This TCR was sampled from a human donor in a cohort sampled during active COVID-19. The CDR3 here is CASSRGNRGLGGELFF. In DNA form, the CDR3 reads TGTGCCAGCAGCCGCGGAAACAGGGGGCTGGGCGGGGAGCTGTTTTTT.